This TCR beta chain is from a study of human T cells and chemical hapten exposure. Study background: Mostly female patients had alopecia areata, totalis or universalis. Study results and caveats: Having alopecia, donors may respond immunologically unlike healthy people.

What the library attached to individual cDNA molecules were unique molecular identifiers. MiXCR, run by TCRdb on the RACE reads, gives a single entry per CDR3 protein. The sample carries some 120,000 distinct CDR3 sequences, about 12% recorded once. The CDR3 contains 13 residues. Trimming removed 5 bases from V and 7 bases from J, with 13 bases in between. Germline V lookup: CDR1 SGHDT, CDR2 YYEEEE. Specified time point: patch test 1, 2 weeks after DPC sensitization. This sample's treatment: therapeutic diphenylcyclopropenone sensitization with weekly scalp DPC. With regard to this clonotype: Its matching antigen is unknown.

The V call is TRBV5-6, the J call TRBJ1-5, with TRBD1 as a possible D gene (5 bases). This sequence originates from a woman aged 45-59 years with alopecia areata. Some clones in this sample may be carry-over from other donors' samples. The specimen comprised whole blood, sampled in connection with sensitization to the hapten diphenylcyclopropenone (DPC). The CDR3 here is CASSQGRWQPQHF. Written as DNA, the CDR3 is TGTGCCAGCAGTCAGGGTAGATGGCAGCCCCAGCATTTT.